The 22 T cell receptor beta chains reported below all come from one sample, sequenced in a study of PD-L1 blockade in urothelial cancer. Time point indicated: pretreatment peripheral blood. The method was immunoSEQ multiplex PCR; TCRdb's version includes in-frame clones alone and lacks a portion of them. The sample has 90,000 to 100,000 clones, 90% seen once; the top ten hold around 1.7%. This material consisted of PBMCs, taken around atezolizumab (anti-PD-L1) treatment. Receptor source: a man in his fifties or sixties with urothelial cancer.

The CDR3 loop reads CASSLAGSYEQYF. CDR3 DNA sequence: TGTGCCAGCAGTCTAGCGGGATCCTACGAGCAGTACTTC. The V call is TRBV7-2, the J call TRBJ2-7, with TRBD2 matching 9 bases. V dropped 6 bases and J dropped 1; count of bases not matched to a gene: 1. Germline V gene sequence: CDR1 SGHTA, CDR2 FQGNSA. The CDR3 has 13 residues.

This clone was seen a single time. The V gene is TRBV19, the J gene TRBJ2-3; 7 nucleotides align to TRBD1. J gave up 1 base and V 3 bases, and 7 bases lay outside the gene matches. This CDR3 is 16 amino acids long. Per germline, CDR1 LNHDA and CDR2 SQIVND (reference sequence). The CDR3 loop is CASSMRQGHGTDTQYF. The CDR3 nucleotides are TGTGCCAGTAGTATGAGACAGGGACATGGCACAGATACGCAGTATTTT.

CDR3 sequence: CASGGTMNTEAFF. The DNA of the CDR3 is TGTGCCAGCGGGGGCACCATGAACACTGAAGCTTTCTTT. The gene calls are TRBV9 and TRBJ1-1; D possibly corresponds to TRBD1 (6 bases). Trimming stripped 7 bases from V and 0 bases from J, with 10 bases between. The length of the CDR3 is 13 residues. Germline V CDR1 and CDR2: SGDLS, YYNGEE.

The chain links TRBV7-7 to TRBJ1-3; D is uncertain. The germline V gene has CDR1 SSHAT and CDR2 FNYEAQ (reference sequence). V was trimmed by 5 bases and J by 3 bases, leaving 8 bases between them. This CDR3 has 13 residues. The CDR3 sequence: CASSQLDGNTIYF. DNA of the CDR3: TGTGCCAGCAGCCAATTAGATGGAAACACCATATATTTT. Full variable domain (missing parts from reference TRBV7-7 and TRBJ1-3): GAGVSQSPRYKVTKRGQDVTLRCDPISSHATLYWYQQALGQGPEFLTYFNYEAQPDKSGLPSDRFSAERPEGSISTLTIQRTEQRDSAMYRCASSQLDGNTIYFGEGSWLTVV.

V gene TRBV2 combines with J gene TRBJ1-2, with 8 bases fitting TRBD1. This CDR3 is 15 amino acids long. The ends lost 7 bases at V and 4 bases at J; junction bases unmatched: 11. The germline CDR1 and CDR2 sequences are SNHLY and FYNNEI. In nucleotides, the CDR3 is TGTGCCAGCACCCTGGACAGGGATGCTTCCTATGGCTACACCTTC. Protein sequence: CASTLDRDASYGYTF.

The chain carries TRBV5-4 and TRBJ1-4; 9 positions match TRBD1. The CDR3 has 15 residues. The trim removed 6 bases at V and 7 bases at J, leaving 10 bases unmatched. CDR1 is SGHNT and CDR2 is YYREEE in the germline V gene (reference sequence). CDR3 in amino acids: CASTLQGALSEKLFF. CDR3 coding DNA: TGTGCCAGCACATTACAGGGGGCATTGAGTGAAAAACTGTTTTTT.

This clone was seen only once. The V gene is TRBV7-9, the J gene TRBJ2-1, with D possibly matching TRBD1 (7 bases). The germline V and J ends were trimmed by 4 bases and 6 bases, with 19 bases remaining between them. There are 16 residues in the CDR3. Germline V gene sequence: CDR1 SEHNR, CDR2 FQNEAQ (reference sequence). The CDR3 DNA reads TGTGCCAGCAGCTACACAGGGGAGGCCACCTCCAATGAGCAGTTCTTC. Its translation is CASSYTGEATSNEQFF.

The rearrangement links TRBV7-2 to TRBJ2-5; D not resolved. Trimming took off 0 bases at V and 4 bases at J, with 12 bases between the two ends. This CDR3 is 15 amino acids long. CDR1 and CDR2 from the germline V gene are SGHTA and FQGNSA. CDR3 nucleotide sequence: TGTGCCAGCAGCTTAGCGCAAAGCCGAGGAGAGACCCAGTACTTC. Amino acids: CASSLAQSRGETQYF. Together with reference TRBV7-2 and TRBJ2-5, the CDR3 gives the full variable domain: GAGVSQSPSNKVTEKGKDVELRCDPISGHTALYWYRQSLGQGLEFLIYFQGNSAPDKSGLPSDRFSAERTGGSVSTLTIQRTQQEDSAVYLCASSLAQSRGETQYFGPGTRLLVL.

The V gene is TRBV5-6, the J gene TRBJ2-3; D is unresolved. CDR1 and CDR2 from the germline V gene are SGHDT and YYEEEE. The CDR3 runs to 14 residues. V lost 0 bases, J lost 3 bases, and 8 bases lay in between. The CDR3, as DNA: TGTGCCAGCAGCTTGGATATGTTTACAGATACGCAGTATTTT. As protein: CASSLDMFTDTQYF.

The J gene is TRBJ1-5, the V gene TRBV19; unclear D gene. Germline loops: CDR1 LNHDA, CDR2 SQIVND (reference sequence). Trimming stripped 3 bases from V and 1 base from J, with 7 bases between. The CDR3 is 14 residues long. CDR3 sequence (DNA): TGTGCCAGTAGTATTTCCTCCAGCAATCAGCCCCAGCATTTT. The encoded protein is CASSISSSNQPQHF.

The chain couples TRBV5-1 to TRBJ2-2; 13 bases match TRBD2. The trim removed 3 bases at V and 7 bases at J, leaving 6 bases unmatched. CDR1 and CDR2 (germline): SGHRS, YFSETQ. The CDR3 has 16 amino acids. CDR3 sequence: CASSSGLAGVGGELFF. In nucleotides, the CDR3 is TGCGCCAGCAGCTCCGGACTAGCGGGAGTTGGCGGGGAGCTGTTTTTT.

J is TRBJ2-1 and V is TRBV7-2, with 7 bases fitting TRBD1. In germline, CDR1 is SGHTA, CDR2 FQGNSA. V lost 2 bases and J lost 3; bases outside the gene matches: 10. This CDR3 has 17 residues. The CDR3, as DNA: TGTGCCAGCAGCTTAACGACACCGGGACAGAGCTACAATGAGCAGTTCTTC. This codes for CASSLTTPGQSYNEQFF. Full variable domain (missing parts from reference TRBV7-2 and TRBJ2-1): GAGVSQSPSNKVTEKGKDVELRCDPISGHTALYWYRQSLGQGLEFLIYFQGNSAPDKSGLPSDRFSAERTGGSVSTLTIQRTQQEDSAVYLCASSLTTPGQSYNEQFFGPGTRLTVL.

The rearrangement links TRBV29-1 to TRBJ1-1; 10 bases map to TRBD1. CDR3 size: 15 residues. The germline V gene has CDR1 SQVTM and CDR2 ANQGSEA. After removal of 7 bases from V and 8 bases from J, the junction contained 16 bases not matched to a gene. The CDR3 DNA follows: TGCAGCGCGACGAAGGTCGGGACAGGGGTTATGGAAGCTTTCTTT. Protein product: CSATKVGTGVMEAFF.

CDR3 DNA: TGTGCCATCGGGACAGGTGTTCAGGGGTTCGAAGGTACGCAGTATTTT. The encoded protein is CAIGTGVQGFEGTQYF. The V call is TRBV19, the J call TRBJ2-3, with 8 bases identical to TRBD1. Trimming at V came to 10 bases and at J to 8 bases, leaving 20 bases not matched to a gene. The CDR3 runs 16 residues. The germline V gene has CDR1 LNHDA and CDR2 SQIVND (reference sequence).

The rearrangement links TRBV4-3 to TRBJ1-1, with 11 bases lining up with TRBD1. J lost 5 bases, V lost 0 bases, and 11 bases had no gene match. Germline CDR1 LGHNA, CDR2 YSLEER. The CDR3 contains 18 residues. CDR3 DNA: TGCGCCAGCAGCCAAGATGTCATTAGGGGGACAGGGGGAACTGAAGCTTTCTTT. Amino acids: CASSQDVIRGTGGTEAFF.

The chain links TRBV5-1 to TRBJ2-3; 7 bases match TRBD1. This CDR3 comprises 14 residues. V lost 3 bases, J lost 3 bases, and 4 bases stayed unmatched. Germline V gene lookup returns CDR1 SGHRS and CDR2 YFSETQ. CDR3 bases: TGCGCCAGCAGCTCGGGACAGAATACAGATACGCAGTATTTT. It encodes CASSSGQNTDTQYF.

The rearrangement links TRBV7-3 to TRBJ2-1, with 9 positions matching TRBD1. Germline CDR1 is SGHTA and CDR2 is FQGTGA. The CDR3 has 16 amino acids. With 3 bases clipped from V and 2 bases from J, the junction kept 5 bases outside the gene matches. This CDR3 reads CASSFTGGAAYNEQFF. CDR3 nucleotides: TGTGCCAGCAGCTTTACAGGGGGCGCAGCCTACAATGAGCAGTTCTTC.

J is TRBJ2-7 and V is TRBV5-4, with D maybe TRBD2 (7 bases). This CDR3 has 17 residues. Germline V gives CDR1 SGHNT, CDR2 YYREEE (reference sequence). Trimming removed 0 bases from V and 0 bases from J, with 16 bases in between. The CDR3 is CASSLGGAGAPSYEQYF. The CDR3 coding sequence is TGTGCCAGCAGCTTGGGGGGGGCGGGGGCCCCCTCCTACGAGCAGTACTTC. Looking up the rest from reference TRBV5-4 and TRBJ2-7 gives the full variable domain: ETGVTQSPTHLIKTRGQQVTLRCSSQSGHNTVSWYQQALGQGPQFIFQYYREEENGRGNFPPRFSGLQFPNYSSELNVNALELDDSALYLCASSLGGAGAPSYEQYFGPGTRLTVT.

The chain joins TRBV27 to TRBJ1-1; 10 bases line up with TRBD1. Per the germline V gene, CDR1 is MNHEY and CDR2 is SMNVEV (reference sequence). The length of the CDR3 is 17 residues. With V trimmed by 0 bases and J by 4 bases, 8 bases remained unmatched. This chain's CDR3 is CASSLSRQGARVTEAFF. For the CDR3, the DNA is TGTGCCAGCAGTTTATCTCGACAGGGGGCTAGGGTCACTGAAGCTTTCTTT.

This clone was counted once. The junction and the germline gene differ at one end; a read error may be behind it. This chain uses TRBV7-2 with TRBJ1-2, with no clear D. Looked up from germline, CDR1 is SGHTA and CDR2 is FQGNSA. There are 12 residues in the CDR3. The CDR3 loop is CASSLETGFHFF. In nucleotides, the CDR3 is TGTGCCAGCAGCTTAGAGACCGGGTTCCATTTCTTC.

This clone was recorded once. This rearrangement joins TRBV4-3 to TRBJ2-5; D is uncertain. With 4 bases removed from V and 1 base from J, the gap between germline ends came to 16 bases. Per germline, CDR1 LGHNA and CDR2 YSLEER. This CDR3 region has 16 residues. CDR3 coding DNA: TGCGCCAGCAGCCCCGCAGGTGTTAGTATCCAAGAGACCCAGTACTTC. It translates to CASSPAGVSIQETQYF.

This clone was recorded only once. The V gene is TRBV9, the J gene TRBJ2-4; 9 bases agree with TRBD1. There are 18 residues in the CDR3. V shed 3 bases and J 4 bases; nucleotides not matched to a gene: 14. The germline gives CDR1 SGDLS, CDR2 YYNGEE. CDR3 loop: CASSARRASGQGKNIQYF. Written as DNA, the CDR3 is TGTGCCAGCAGCGCAAGGAGAGCGTCGGGACAGGGAAAAAACATTCAGTACTTC. Together with reference TRBV9 and TRBJ2-4, the CDR3 gives the full variable domain: DSGVTQTPKHLITATGQRVTLRCSPRSGDLSVYWYQQSLDQGLQFLIQYYNGEERAKGNILERFSAQQFPDLHSELNLSSLELGDSALYFCASSARRASGQGKNIQYFGAGTRLSVL.